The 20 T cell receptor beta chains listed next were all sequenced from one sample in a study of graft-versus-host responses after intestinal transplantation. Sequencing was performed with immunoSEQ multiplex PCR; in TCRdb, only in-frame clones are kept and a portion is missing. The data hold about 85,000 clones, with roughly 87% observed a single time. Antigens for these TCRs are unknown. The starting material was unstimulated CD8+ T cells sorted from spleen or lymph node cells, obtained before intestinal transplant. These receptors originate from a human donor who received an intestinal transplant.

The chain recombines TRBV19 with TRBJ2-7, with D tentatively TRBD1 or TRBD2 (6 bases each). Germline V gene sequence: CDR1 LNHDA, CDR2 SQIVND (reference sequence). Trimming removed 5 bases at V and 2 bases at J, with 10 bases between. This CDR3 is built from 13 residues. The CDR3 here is CASSSGATYEQYF. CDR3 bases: TGTGCCAGTAGTTCGGGGGCGACCTACGAGCAGTACTTC.

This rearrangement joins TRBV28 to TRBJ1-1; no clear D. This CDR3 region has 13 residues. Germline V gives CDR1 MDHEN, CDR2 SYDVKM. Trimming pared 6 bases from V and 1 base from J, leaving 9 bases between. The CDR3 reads CASRVAENTEAFF. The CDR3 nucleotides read TGTGCCAGCAGGGTGGCCGAGAACACTGAAGCTTTCTTT. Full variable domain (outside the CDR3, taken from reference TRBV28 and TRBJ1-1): DVKVTQSSRYLVKRTGEKVFLECVQDMDHENMFWYRQDPGLGLRLIYFSYDVKMKEKGDIPEGYSVSREKKERFSLILESASTNQTSMYLCASRVAENTEAFFGQGTRLTVV.

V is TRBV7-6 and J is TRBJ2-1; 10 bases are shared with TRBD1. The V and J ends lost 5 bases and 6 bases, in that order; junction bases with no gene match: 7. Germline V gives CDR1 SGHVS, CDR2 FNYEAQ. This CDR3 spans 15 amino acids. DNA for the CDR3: TGTGCCAGCAGCCGCCCGGGACAGGGGCCCAATGAGCAGTTCTTC. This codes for CASSRPGQGPNEQFF.

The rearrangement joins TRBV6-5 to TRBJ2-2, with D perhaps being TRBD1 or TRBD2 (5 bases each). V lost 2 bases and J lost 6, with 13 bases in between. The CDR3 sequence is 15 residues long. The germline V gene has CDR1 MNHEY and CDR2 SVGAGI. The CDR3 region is CASSYGGNAPGELFF. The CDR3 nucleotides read TGTGCCAGCAGTTACGGGGGTAATGCGCCCGGGGAGCTGTTTTTT.

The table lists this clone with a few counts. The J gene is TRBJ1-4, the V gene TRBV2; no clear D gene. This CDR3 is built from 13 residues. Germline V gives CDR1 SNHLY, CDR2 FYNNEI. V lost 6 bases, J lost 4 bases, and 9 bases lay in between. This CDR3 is CASSAGNNEKLFF. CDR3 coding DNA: TGTGCCAGCAGCGCGGGAAATAATGAAAAACTGTTTTTT.

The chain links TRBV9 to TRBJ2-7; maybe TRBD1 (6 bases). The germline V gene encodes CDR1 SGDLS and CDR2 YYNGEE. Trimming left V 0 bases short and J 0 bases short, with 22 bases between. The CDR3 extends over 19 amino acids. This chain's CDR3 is CASSVARGLVIRDSYEQYF. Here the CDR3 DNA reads TGTGCCAGCAGCGTAGCTAGGGGGTTGGTTATTAGGGACTCCTACGAGCAGTACTTC. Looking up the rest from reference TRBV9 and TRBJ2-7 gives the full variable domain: DSGVTQTPKHLITATGQRVTLRCSPRSGDLSVYWYQQSLDQGLQFLIQYYNGEERAKGNILERFSAQQFPDLHSELNLSSLELGDSALYFCASSVARGLVIRDSYEQYFGPGTRLTVT.

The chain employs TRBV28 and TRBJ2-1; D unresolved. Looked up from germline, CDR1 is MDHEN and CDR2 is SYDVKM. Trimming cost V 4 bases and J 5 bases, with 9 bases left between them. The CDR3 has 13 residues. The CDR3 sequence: CASSYYTHNEQFF. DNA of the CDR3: TGTGCCAGCAGTTATTATACCCACAATGAGCAGTTCTTC.

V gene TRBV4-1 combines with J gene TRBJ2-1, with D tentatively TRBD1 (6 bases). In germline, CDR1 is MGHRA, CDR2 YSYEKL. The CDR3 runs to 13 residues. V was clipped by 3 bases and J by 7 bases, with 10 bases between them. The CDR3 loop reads CASSQDQGNEQFF. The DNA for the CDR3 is TGCGCCAGCAGCCAGGACCAGGGGAATGAGCAGTTCTTC.

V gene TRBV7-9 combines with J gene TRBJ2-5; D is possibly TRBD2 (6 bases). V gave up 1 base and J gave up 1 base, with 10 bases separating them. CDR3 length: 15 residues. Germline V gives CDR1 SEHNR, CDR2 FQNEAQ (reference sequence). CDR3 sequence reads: CASSLEVAVQETQYF. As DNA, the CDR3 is TGTGCCAGCAGCTTAGAGGTAGCGGTCCAAGAGACCCAGTACTTC.

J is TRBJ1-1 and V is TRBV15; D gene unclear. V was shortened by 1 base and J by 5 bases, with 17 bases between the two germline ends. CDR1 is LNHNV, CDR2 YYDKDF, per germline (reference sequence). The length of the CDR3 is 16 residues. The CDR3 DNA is TGTGCCACCAGCAGAGGACCGACAATCGGGGAGACTGAAGCTTTCTTT. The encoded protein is CATSRGPTIGETEAFF.

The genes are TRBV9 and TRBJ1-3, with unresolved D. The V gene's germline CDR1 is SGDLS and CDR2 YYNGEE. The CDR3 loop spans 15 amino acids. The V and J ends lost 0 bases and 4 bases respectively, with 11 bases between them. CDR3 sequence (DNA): TGTGCCAGCAGCGTAGGAGGCAGCTCGGGAAACACCATATATTTT. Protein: CASSVGGSSGNTIYF.

CDR3 region: CASSEILGSSNQPQHF. CDR3 in DNA: TGTGCCAGCAGTGAAATACTAGGATCTAGCAATCAGCCCCAGCATTTT. The genes are TRBV6-1 and TRBJ1-5, with D unclear. V lost 2 bases, J lost 0 bases, and 11 bases lay in between. From germline, CDR1 is MNHNS and CDR2 SASEGT. This CDR3 spans 16 amino acids.

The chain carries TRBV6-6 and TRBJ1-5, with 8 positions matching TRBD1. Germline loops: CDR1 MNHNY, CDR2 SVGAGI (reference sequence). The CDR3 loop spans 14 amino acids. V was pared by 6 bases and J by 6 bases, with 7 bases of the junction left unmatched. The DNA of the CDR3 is TGTGCCAGCAGCTCCGGGACAGGACGTCAGCCCCAGCATTTT. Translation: CASSSGTGRQPQHF.

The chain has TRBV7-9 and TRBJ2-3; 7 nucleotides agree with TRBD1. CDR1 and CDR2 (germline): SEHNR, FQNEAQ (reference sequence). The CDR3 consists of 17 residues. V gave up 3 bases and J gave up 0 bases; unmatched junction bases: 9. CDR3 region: CASSFNKGQPSTDTQYF. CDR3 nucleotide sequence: TGTGCCAGCAGCTTTAATAAGGGACAGCCTAGCACAGATACGCAGTATTTT.

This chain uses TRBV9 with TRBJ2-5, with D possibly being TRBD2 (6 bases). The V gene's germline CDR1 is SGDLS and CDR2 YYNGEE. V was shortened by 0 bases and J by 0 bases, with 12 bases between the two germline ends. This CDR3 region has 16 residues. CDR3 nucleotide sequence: TGTGCCAGCAGCGTAGGGGTAGCGGCCGACCAAGAGACCCAGTACTTC. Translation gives CASSVGVAADQETQYF.

The CDR3 loop reads CASSLYPILSNQPQHF. CDR3 sequence (DNA): TGTGCCAGCAGCTTATATCCCATCTTGAGCAATCAGCCCCAGCATTTT. This rearrangement joins TRBV11-2 to TRBJ1-5; D uncertain. CDR1 SGHAT and CDR2 FQNNGV come from the germline V gene. Deletions cut 2 bases from V and 1 base from J, with 12 bases between. The CDR3 spans 16 residues.

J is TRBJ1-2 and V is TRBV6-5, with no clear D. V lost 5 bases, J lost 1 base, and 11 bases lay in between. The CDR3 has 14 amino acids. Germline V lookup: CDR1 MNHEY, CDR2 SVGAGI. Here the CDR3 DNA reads TGTGCCAGCAGTGAAGGATGGTATAACTATGGCTACACCTTC. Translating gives CASSEGWYNYGYTF.

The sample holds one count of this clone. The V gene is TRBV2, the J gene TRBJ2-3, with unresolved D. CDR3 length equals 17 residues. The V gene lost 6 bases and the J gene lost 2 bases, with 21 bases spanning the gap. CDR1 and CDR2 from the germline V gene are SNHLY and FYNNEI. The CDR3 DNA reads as TGTGCCAGCAGCACACCTCCCCGACTGGAACTCACAGATACGCAGTATTTT. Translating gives CASSTPPRLELTDTQYF. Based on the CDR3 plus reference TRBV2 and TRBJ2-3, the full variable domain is EPEVTQTPSHQVTQMGQEVILRCVPISNHLYFYWYRQILGQKVEFLVSFYNNEISEKSEIFDDQFSVERPDGSNFTLKIRSTKLEDSAMYFCASSTPPRLELTDTQYFGPGTRLTVL.

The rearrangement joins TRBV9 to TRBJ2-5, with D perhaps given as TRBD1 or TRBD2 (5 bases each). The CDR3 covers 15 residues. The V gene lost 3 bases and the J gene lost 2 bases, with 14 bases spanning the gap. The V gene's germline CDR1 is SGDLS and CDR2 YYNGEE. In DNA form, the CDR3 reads TGTGCCAGCAGCGACACCGGGGCTCTACAAGAGACCCAGTACTTC. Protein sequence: CASSDTGALQETQYF.

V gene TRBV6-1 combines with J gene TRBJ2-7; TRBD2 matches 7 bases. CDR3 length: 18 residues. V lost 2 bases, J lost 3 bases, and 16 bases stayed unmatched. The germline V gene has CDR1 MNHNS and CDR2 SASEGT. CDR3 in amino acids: CASSEIPAGVVMVYEQYF. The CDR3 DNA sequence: TGTGCCAGCAGTGAAATCCCGGCGGGGGTGGTGATGGTCTACGAGCAGTACTTC.